These 24 T cell receptor beta chains originate from one sample sequenced in a study of T cells in Graves' hyperthyroidism and ophthalmopathy. TCR beta CDR3 sequences were amplified from RNA transcripts. The study used the HTBI primer set for a first-round RT-PCR of the TCR CDR3. TCRdb fed the multiplex PCR reads into MiXCR, producing one record per CDR3 protein. The table includes more than 500,000 distinct CDR3 sequences, about 16% detected once. The sequenced sample was blood. The receptors derive from a woman in her 30s with Graves' ophthalmopathy.

The chain joins TRBV2 to TRBJ2-7, with D possibly being TRBD2 (5 bases). The CDR3 totals 15 residues. Germline CDR1 reads SNHLY; CDR2 reads FYNNEI. Trimming left V 6 bases short and J 6 bases short, with 21 bases between. CDR3 DNA sequence: TGTGCCAGCAGCGCTAACGGACTCCCTTTAATCGAGCAGTACTTC. It is translated as CASSANGLPLIEQYF.

The chain employs TRBV5-6 and TRBJ2-7, with D possibly matching TRBD2 (7 bases). Trimming cost V 3 bases and J 5 bases, with 15 bases left between them. The germline gives CDR1 SGHDT, CDR2 YYEEEE. The CDR3 is 14 amino acids. The chain's CDR3 is CASSSGGSVNEQYF. DNA of the CDR3: TGTGCCAGCAGCTCGGGGGGCAGTGTAAACGAGCAGTACTTC.

The sample holds many counts of this clonotype. This chain connects TRBV7-2 to TRBJ2-7; a weak D match, TRBD2 (6 bases). Per the germline V gene, CDR1 is SGHTA and CDR2 is FQGNSA. The CDR3 is made up of 14 amino acids. V was cut by 1 base and J by 3 bases, with 10 bases left in between. This CDR3 is CASSLGPSDYEQYF. The DNA for the CDR3 is TGTGCCAGCAGCTTAGGTCCTAGCGACTACGAGCAGTACTTC.

This clonotype has a handful of counts. This CDR3 reads CSVEDRRNEQFF. The CDR3 DNA is TGCAGCGTTGAAGATCGCCGGAATGAGCAGTTCTTC. The chain has TRBV29-1 and TRBJ2-1; no clear D gene. Per germline, CDR1 SQVTM and CDR2 ANQGSEA. V dropped 0 bases and J dropped 7 bases, with 7 bases sitting between them. This CDR3 has 12 amino acids.

V is TRBV7-2 and J is TRBJ2-6; TRBD2 aligns across 11 bases. Germline CDR1 is SGHTA and CDR2 is FQGNSA. This CDR3 is built from 18 residues. V trimming: 4 bases; J trimming: 4 bases; junction bases outside the gene matches: 9. The CDR3 DNA reads TGTGCCAGCAGCTCGGGAGGACTAGCGGGCGCAGGGGCCAACGTCCTGACTTTC. It encodes CASSSGGLAGAGANVLTF.

Only a few counts were recorded for this clonotype. This chain links TRBV6-6 with TRBJ2-7; D is perhaps TRBD1 or TRBD2 (5 bases each). With 2 bases removed from V and 3 bases from J, the gap between germline ends came to 17 bases. The CDR3 consists of 16 residues. Germline V gives CDR1 MNHNY, CDR2 SVGAGI (reference sequence). As DNA, the CDR3 is TGTGCCAGCAGTTACCACGTCGAGGGGTTTCTCTACGAGCAGTACTTC. Its translation: CASSYHVEGFLYEQYF.

Ten or more counts support this clonotype. The rearrangement joins TRBV27 to TRBJ2-6; TRBD1 agrees at 9 bases. V shed 8 bases, J shed 0 bases, and the junction held 11 bases outside the gene matches. In germline, CDR1 is MNHEY, CDR2 SMNVEV (reference sequence). The CDR3 spans 18 residues. CDR3 nucleotides: TGTGCCAGCGGTTCGAGACAGGGGGTCTTCTCTGGGGCCAACGTCCTGACTTTC. Translation gives CASGSRQGVFSGANVLTF. Filled out from reference TRBV27 and TRBJ2-6, the complete variable domain reads EAQVTQNPRYLITVTGKKLTVTCSQNMNHEYMSWYRQDPGLGLRQIYYSMNVEVTDKGDVPEGYKVSRKEKRNFPLILESPSPNQTSLYFCASGSRQGVFSGANVLTFGAGSRLTVL.

The chain joins TRBV12-3 or TRBV12-4 to TRBJ2-7, with 13 positions matching TRBD2. The CDR3 loop spans 16 amino acids. The J segment lost 0 bases and the V segment lost 3 bases, leaving 2 bases of the junction unmatched. Written as DNA, the CDR3 is TGTGCCAGCAGTTTCGGGACTAGCGGGATCTCCTACGAGCAGTACTTC. This gives the protein CASSFGTSGISYEQYF.

The table lists this clonotype with a few counts. The V gene is TRBV12-3 or TRBV12-4, the J gene TRBJ2-7; 8 bases agree with TRBD2. The V and J ends lost 6 bases and 5 bases, in that order; junction bases with no gene match: 6. The CDR3 contains 13 residues. The CDR3 sequence: CASRTGTRHEQYF. The CDR3 bases are TGTGCCAGCAGGACCGGGACTAGACACGAGCAGTACTTC.

V and J are TRBV9 and TRBJ1-3, with a weak D call TRBD1 (6 bases). This CDR3 has 15 residues. Per germline, CDR1 SGDLS and CDR2 YYNGEE. V was cut by 0 bases and J by 2 bases, with 9 bases left in between. In DNA form, the CDR3 reads TGTGCCAGCAGCGTAGCGGAGGGGGCTGGAAACACCATATATTTT. Its translation is CASSVAEGAGNTIYF.

On this clonotype itself: Its ends do not fully match the called genes, so a read error is possible. CDR3 in amino acids: CASNLATAYEQYF. DNA for the CDR3: TGTGCCAGCAACTTAGCGACCGCCTACGAGCAGTACTTC. The rearrangement uses TRBV7-9 and TRBJ2-7; tentative D call: TRBD2 (5 bases). Germline loops: CDR1 SEHNR, CDR2 FQNEAQ (reference sequence). The CDR3 spans 13 residues.

This clonotype was observed a few times. The rearrangement uses TRBV4-3 and TRBJ2-7, with 7 bases fitting TRBD1. The CDR3 spans 14 residues. CDR1 is LGHNA, CDR2 YSLEER, per germline. V shed 0 bases and J 3 bases; nucleotides not matched to a gene: 2. The CDR3 DNA reads as TGCGCCAGCAGCCAAGAGGGACAGAACTACGAGCAGTACTTC. Its protein product is CASSQEGQNYEQYF.

This chain uses TRBV20-1 with TRBJ2-5; D tentatively fits TRBD1 or TRBD2 (5 bases each). Trimming removed 1 base from V and 5 bases from J, with 14 bases in between. The CDR3 covers 14 residues. Looked up from germline, CDR1 is DFQATT and CDR2 is SNEGSKA (reference sequence). The CDR3 is CSARGHLWGETQYF. Here the CDR3 DNA reads TGCAGTGCTAGAGGGCATCTCTGGGGGGAGACCCAGTACTTC.

The chain combines TRBV28 with TRBJ2-2; 7 positions match TRBD2. The germline V gene encodes CDR1 MDHEN and CDR2 SYDVKM. The CDR3 totals 14 residues. Germline trimming cut 6 bases from V and 5 bases from J; bases unmatched to any gene: 6. This chain's CDR3 is CASRPGGFTGELFF. CDR3 nucleotides: TGTGCCAGCAGACCCGGGGGGTTTACCGGGGAGCTGTTTTTT.

This clonotype was counted ten times or more. The V call is TRBV20-1, the J call TRBJ2-1; D not resolved. Between the trimmed V and J ends, which lost 0 bases and 1 base, there was a span of 7 bases. This CDR3 comprises 14 residues. Germline-derived CDR1 and CDR2 are DFQATT and SNEGSKA (reference sequence). The DNA of the CDR3 is TGCAGTGCTAGAGAGCGGAGTTCCTACAATGAGCAGTTCTTC. Translated: CSARERSSYNEQFF.

This chain joins TRBV11-2 and TRBJ2-1, with D possibly called TRBD1 or TRBD2 (5 bases each). With 5 bases removed from V and 7 bases from J, the gap between germline ends came to 15 bases. The germline V gene has CDR1 SGHAT and CDR2 FQNNGV. The length of the CDR3 is 14 residues. Written as DNA, the CDR3 is TGTGCCAGCAGCCCTGTGGGGGTCGGGAATGAGCAGTTCTTC. Translated: CASSPVGVGNEQFF.

This clonotype appeared a few times. A read error may explain this, as a much larger clone is one base away. The gene calls are TRBV28 and TRBJ1-2, with 8 bases identical to TRBD1. Per germline, CDR1 MDHEN and CDR2 SYDVKM. CDR3 length: 14 residues. The CDR3 DNA sequence: TGTGCCAGCAGTGCCCAGGGGGCGGGTTATGGCTACGCCTTC. Translated, it gives CASSAQGAGYGYAF.

The chain links TRBV12-3 or TRBV12-4 to TRBJ2-1; 7 nucleotides match TRBD2. V lost 3 bases to trimming and J lost 6 bases; unmatched junction nucleotides: 8. The CDR3 sequence is 15 residues long. CDR3 bases: TGTGCCAGCAGTTTTCGGGGGGAATATTCCAATGAGCAGTTCTTC. This translates into CASSFRGEYSNEQFF.

This clonotype has at least ten counts. Here the CDR3 DNA reads TGTGCCAGCTCACCCCCGGGACTCGGCTACGAGCAGTACTTC. It encodes CASSPPGLGYEQYF. The chain links TRBV18 to TRBJ2-7, with D possibly matching TRBD2 (6 bases). The CDR3 consists of 14 residues. The V and J ends lost 3 bases and 3 bases respectively, with 12 bases between them. The V gene's germline CDR1 is KGHSH and CDR2 LQKENI.

The gene calls are TRBV7-2 and TRBJ2-1, with a possible D match to TRBD1 (6 bases). V was cut by 5 bases and J by 8 bases, with 10 bases left in between. The CDR3 loop spans 12 amino acids. Germline values: CDR1 SGHTA, CDR2 FQGNSA. For the CDR3, the DNA is TGTGCCAGCAGCCCCACAGGGCATGAGCAGTTCTTC. Protein sequence: CASSPTGHEQFF. The full variable domain, rest sourced from reference TRBV7-2 and TRBJ2-1, is GAGVSQSPSNKVTEKGKDVELRCDPISGHTALYWYRQSLGQGLEFLIYFQGNSAPDKSGLPSDRFSAERTGGSVSTLTIQRTQQEDSAVYLCASSPTGHEQFFGPGTRLTVL.

The chain combines TRBV19 with TRBJ2-7; possible D gene TRBD1, 5 bases. The ends were cut back, 4 bases at V and 7 bases at J, with 11 bases in the middle. Per germline, CDR1 LNHDA and CDR2 SQIVND (reference sequence). This CDR3 region has 12 residues. Here the CDR3 reads CASSKRGWEQYF. CDR3 sequence (DNA): TGTGCCAGTAGTAAAAGGGGATGGGAGCAGTACTTC.

This chain joins TRBV4-3 and TRBJ1-6; D unclear. The CDR3 is 14 amino acids. Germline lookup yields CDR1 LGHNA and CDR2 YSLEER. Trimming took off 0 bases at V and 10 bases at J, with 10 bases between the two ends. CDR3 in DNA: TGCGCCAGCAGCCAAGATTTCGGGGTGTCACCCCTCCACTTT. Translation: CASSQDFGVSPLHF.

Many counts were recorded for this clonotype. The rearrangement links TRBV2 to TRBJ2-2; D uncertain. Trimming left V 4 bases short and J 5 bases short, with 2 bases between. CDR1 is SNHLY and CDR2 is FYNNEI in the germline V gene. The CDR3 runs 11 residues. The CDR3 bases are TGTGCCAGCAGTGTAACCGGGGAGCTGTTTTTT. Amino acid sequence: CASSVTGELFF.

This clonotype was recorded at least ten times. The J gene is TRBJ2-1, the V gene TRBV2; TRBD2 agrees at 7 bases. Trimming cost V 5 bases and J 5 bases; bases outside gene matches: 6. Germline loops: CDR1 SNHLY, CDR2 FYNNEI. This CDR3 spans 14 amino acids. CDR3 region: CASSSRLADNEQFF. The CDR3 bases are TGTGCCAGCAGTTCCCGACTAGCTGACAATGAGCAGTTCTTC. Complete variable domain (other parts from reference TRBV2 and TRBJ2-1): EPEVTQTPSHQVTQMGQEVILRCVPISNHLYFYWYRQILGQKVEFLVSFYNNEISEKSEIFDDQFSVERPDGSNFTLKIRSTKLEDSAMYFCASSSRLADNEQFFGPGTRLTVL.